This T cell receptor (beta chain) was identified during a study of CD8 T cells in ankylosing spondylitis. Regarding the study as a whole: It appeared that ankylosing spondylitis blood was characterized by a TCR beta motif of several highly homologous variants. Reactive arthritis synovial fluid and blood previously showed some of these motif variants. CD8+ cells made up the disease-linked clones, which were relatively rare in peripheral blood.

From the 5' RACE reads, TCRdb called clonotypes with MiXCR, one entry per CDR3 protein. This table holds some 840,000 distinct CDR3 sequences, 10% to 15% found once. From germline, CDR1 is KGHDR and CDR2 SFDVKD. Trimming at V came to 4 bases and at J to 5 bases, leaving 8 bases not matched to a gene. The CDR3 has 16 amino acids. A note on this clonotype: No antigen is known for it.

The clonotype was recovered from a male donor with ankylosing spondylitis. The specimen was blood, either unsorted or a sorted T cell fraction (not recorded which). This chain uses TRBV24-1 with TRBJ2-1, with 9 bases lining up with TRBD2. The CDR3 here is CATSDSGTSPHNEQFF. As DNA, the CDR3 is TGTGCCACCAGTGACTCCGGGACTAGCCCACACAATGAGCAGTTCTTC.